A selection of T cell receptor beta chains follows, all from one sample in a study of shared T cell receptors in the human thymus. The table came from immunoSEQ multiplex PCR; TCRdb's copy has only in-frame clones and leaves some out. The repertoire holds over 650,000 clones, with around 87% as singletons. These data are also associated with another study on human thymus T cells.

Sequenced: thymocytes. The receptors originated from a boy in the first two years of life with a congenital heart defect. Both conserved end residues are part of each CDR3. A D gene is named only where the DNA matches it firmly. Clone sizes are given selectively: once, few, many, or a class where the clone is expanded.

j_gene,abundance,d_gene,v_gene,CDR3nt,CDR3aa
TRBJ1-6,-,-,TRBV10-3,TGTGCCATCAGGGGAGCCCAGGTGACCAATTCACCCCTCCACTTT,CAIRGAQVTNSPLHF
TRBJ1-5,-,-,TRBV19,TGTGCCAGTAGAAAGCAGACAGGACCTACCAATCAGCCCCAGCATTTT,CASRKQTGPTNQPQHF
TRBJ2-1,-,TRBD1,TRBV25-1,TGTGCCAGCAGTGAACCGACCGGGACAGGGGAACACAATGAGCAGTTCTTC,CASSEPTGTGEHNEQFF
TRBJ2-1,-,TRBD2,TRBV9,TGTGCCAGCAGCGTAGGGACTAGCGGGAGGGCCAAGAGCTCCTACAATGAGCAGTTCTTC,CASSVGTSGRAKSSYNEQFF
TRBJ2-2,-,-,TRBV9,TGTGCCAGCAGCGTCTTTCAGGGAGAGCTGTTTTTT,CASSVFQGELFF
TRBJ2-2,-,-,TRBV28,TGTGCCAGCAGGTTAGGCGGGCCGTACACCGGGGAGCTGTTTTTT,CASRLGGPYTGELFF
TRBJ2-3,-,TRBD2,TRBV10-3,TGTGCCATCAGTGAGTCTAGCGGGAGGGCCACAGATACGCAGTATTTT,CAISESSGRATDTQYF
TRBJ1-6,-,-,TRBV12-5,TGTGCTAGTGGTTTGGCCAAAGGGGGTTCCCCGGATTCACCCCTCCACTTT,CASGLAKGGSPDSPLHF
TRBJ2-7,-,-,TRBV6-1,TGTGCCAGCAGTCAGTACGAGCAGTACTTC,CASSQYEQYF
TRBJ2-2,-,TRBD1,TRBV7-8,TGTGCCAGCAGCTTAGGACGACAGGGTTACACCGGGGAGCTGTTTTTT,CASSLGRQGYTGELFF
TRBJ2-2,-,TRBD1,TRBV29-1,TGCAGCGTTCAACAAGTTGGGACAGGAAAGAACACCGGGGAGCTGTTTTTT,CSVQQVGTGKNTGELFF
TRBJ2-1,few,TRBD2,TRBV19,TGTGCCAGTAGTATAGTTATTGGGACTAGCAGGTACAATGAGCAGTTCTTC,CASSIVIGTSRYNEQFF
TRBJ2-1,-,-,TRBV27,TGTGCCAGCAGCCAGAGTACTAGATTCTATGAGCAGTTCTTC,CASSQSTRFYEQFF
TRBJ1-1,-,-,TRBV6-4,TGTGCCAGCAAACCCGCACCGGGGTCCACTGAAGCTTTCTTT,CASKPAPGSTEAFF
TRBJ2-2,few,TRBD2,TRBV5-5,TGTGCCAGCAGCTTTCAGAGCGGGAGGGCCAGCACCGGGGAGCTGTTTTTT,CASSFQSGRASTGELFF
TRBJ1-2,-,TRBD1,TRBV28,TGTGCCGGACGACAGGGGGCGAATGGCTACACCTTC,CAGRQGANGYTF
TRBJ2-6,-,-,TRBV4-3,TGCGCCAGCAGCCAAGCACGAGTTTCTGGGGCCAACGTCCTGACTTTC,CASSQARVSGANVLTF
TRBJ2-2,-,-,TRBV7-8,TGTGCCAGCATCACTAGAAGGGCGGAGGGCCAGGCCGGGGAGCTGTTTTTT,CASITRRAEGQAGELFF
TRBJ2-7,once,TRBD2,TRBV10-1,TGCGCCAGCAGTGATCCCAGACTAGCGGGAGTAGGAGAGCAGTACTTC,CASSDPRLAGVGEQYF
TRBJ2-7,-,-,TRBV27,TGTGCCAGCAGTTTCCAAGTCGGTAGCTCCTACGAGCAGTACTTC,CASSFQVGSSYEQYF